The 20 T cell receptor beta chains given below trace back to one sample, sequenced in a study of T cell responses to AZD1222 COVID-19 vaccine. Assay used: immunoSEQ multiplex PCR; TCRdb lists only in-frame clones, some missing. The sample yields roughly 160,000 clones, about nine tenths seen once. The source material was peripheral blood, sampled on day 0 of AZD1222 vaccination. The source of these receptors is an adult in good health.

This chain uses TRBV7-9 with TRBJ1-4; tentative D call: TRBD1 (6 bases). The CDR3 spans 15 residues. V dropped 0 bases and J dropped 8 bases, with 13 bases sitting between them. Germline lookup yields CDR1 SEHNR and CDR2 FQNEAQ (reference sequence). DNA of the CDR3: TGTGCCAGCAGCTTAGCCGGACAGTCCCGAGAAAAACTGTTTTTT. Its translation is CASSLAGQSREKLFF.

This chain connects TRBV6-6 to TRBJ2-6, with D possibly matching TRBD1 (6 bases). CDR1 and CDR2 from the germline V gene are MNHNY and SVGAGI (reference sequence). Trimming cost V 4 bases and J 2 bases, with 12 bases left between them. The CDR3 spans 16 residues. In nucleotides, the CDR3 is TGTGCCAGCAGTTCCAACAGGGCGACTGGGGCCAACGTCCTGACTTTC. Residues: CASSSNRATGANVLTF.

V usage is TRBV18 and J usage is TRBJ2-3; a weak D match, TRBD1 (5 bases). This CDR3 has 13 residues. V was clipped by 3 bases and J by 5 bases, with 9 bases between them. From germline, CDR1 is KGHSH and CDR2 LQKENI. The CDR3 DNA follows: TGTGCCAGCTCACCGCGCCAGGGAGATACGCAGTATTTT. Residues: CASSPRQGDTQYF. Looking up the rest from reference TRBV18 and TRBJ2-3 gives the full variable domain: NAGVMQNPRHLVRRRGQEARLRCSPMKGHSHVYWYRQLPEEGLKFMVYLQKENIIDESGMPKERFSAEFPKEGPSILRIQQVVRGDSAAYFCASSPRQGDTQYFGPGTRLTVL.

This rearrangement joins TRBV20-1 to TRBJ1-3; D is uncertain. CDR3 length: 13 amino acids. Trimming left V 3 bases short and J 1 base short, with 7 bases between. Germline V gene lookup returns CDR1 DFQATT and CDR2 SNEGSKA (reference sequence). This CDR3 is CSASAGSGNTIYF. In DNA, the CDR3 is TGCAGTGCTAGTGCGGGGTCTGGAAACACCATATATTTT.

The J gene is TRBJ2-7, the V gene TRBV2; 7 bases fit TRBD1. From germline, CDR1 is SNHLY and CDR2 FYNNEI. The V and J ends lost 8 bases and 0 bases, in that order; junction bases with no gene match: 7. There are 14 residues in the CDR3. CDR3 bases: TGTGCCAGCTCTTGGACAGGAAACTCCTACGAGCAGTACTTC. Encoded protein: CASSWTGNSYEQYF.

This chain joins TRBV4-1 and TRBJ1-6, with 7 bases aligning to TRBD1. CDR1 MGHRA and CDR2 YSYEKL come from the germline V gene. CDR3 length equals 17 residues. The V gene end was trimmed by 4 bases and the J gene end by 3 bases; junction bases not matched to a gene: 9. The CDR3 sequence: CASSLTRDRLYNSPLHF. CDR3 in DNA: TGCGCCAGCAGCCTTACCCGGGACAGACTCTATAATTCACCCCTCCACTTT.

This clone showed up just once. A read error may produce the germline difference seen at one junction end. This chain joins TRBV6-5 and TRBJ2-7; D uncertain. The germline CDR1 and CDR2 sequences are MNHEY and SVGAGI. CDR3 length: 14 residues. As DNA, the CDR3 is TGTGCCAGAAGTTACAGTTCAGAATCCTACGAGCAGTACTTC. This encodes CARSYSSESYEQYF.

The chain links TRBV2 to TRBJ2-2; D remains ambiguous. V shed 3 bases and J shed 4 bases, with 12 bases lying between them. The CDR3 runs 15 residues. Germline CDR1 reads SNHLY; CDR2 reads FYNNEI. The CDR3, as DNA: TGTGCCAGCAGTGACCGGGTAATTGGCACCGGGGAGCTGTTTTTT. Its translation is CASSDRVIGTGELFF.

The chain couples TRBV19 to TRBJ2-7; 9 bases align to TRBD1. V lost 6 bases, J lost 2 bases, and 8 bases stayed unmatched. Germline V gives CDR1 LNHDA, CDR2 SQIVND (reference sequence). There are 15 residues in the CDR3. The CDR3 loop reads CASREQGARAYEQYF. The CDR3 DNA is TGTGCCAGTAGGGAACAGGGGGCACGCGCCTACGAGCAGTACTTC.

The V and J genes are TRBV7-9 and TRBJ1-4; no reliable D call. The CDR3 consists of 13 residues. From germline, CDR1 is SEHNR and CDR2 FQNEAQ (reference sequence). Trimming shortened V by 5 bases and J by 2 bases, and 6 bases separated the two germline ends. CDR3 bases: TGTGCCAGCAGCCTCGGGACTAATGAAAAACTGTTTTTT. It specifies CASSLGTNEKLFF.

This clone came up once. The chain has TRBV29-1 and TRBJ1-2, with 9 bases matching TRBD1. V trimming: 7 bases; J trimming: 4 bases; junction bases outside the gene matches: 7. The CDR3 sequence is 13 residues long. Germline V gene sequence: CDR1 SQVTM, CDR2 ANQGSEA. This CDR3 is CSATGGGSYGYTF. CDR3 in DNA: TGCAGCGCAACAGGGGGCGGCTCCTATGGCTACACCTTC.

The gene calls are TRBV19 and TRBJ2-2; weak D call: TRBD2 (5 bases). The CDR3 runs to 15 residues. V lost 8 bases, J lost 5 bases, and 18 bases lay in between. Per the germline V gene, CDR1 is LNHDA and CDR2 is SQIVND (reference sequence). The CDR3 protein is CASRVGQTITGELFF. Here the CDR3 DNA reads TGTGCCAGTCGAGTCGGGCAGACTATTACCGGGGAGCTGTTTTTT.

V gene TRBV7-9 combines with J gene TRBJ1-3, with a weak D call TRBD1 (5 bases). This CDR3 spans 15 amino acids. Germline CDR1 SEHNR, CDR2 FQNEAQ (reference sequence). V lost 2 bases and J lost 4, with 12 bases in between. CDR3 region: CASSLLVGPGNTIYF. The CDR3 DNA reads as TGTGCCAGCAGCTTACTTGTGGGGCCGGGAAACACCATATATTTT.

Turning to this clone: The identical CDR3 is also encoded by other nucleotide sequences in the sample. The rearrangement joins TRBV7-2 to TRBJ1-1; no reliable D call. V lost 1 base and J lost 0, with 6 bases in between. There are 14 residues in the CDR3. CDR1 is SGHTA and CDR2 is FQGNSA in the germline V gene. The CDR3 nucleotides are TGTGCCAGCAGCTTAGTACCGTTGAACACTGAAGCTTTCTTT. Its translation is CASSLVPLNTEAFF.

This chain uses TRBV30 with TRBJ1-5; tentative D call: TRBD1 (6 bases). In germline, CDR1 is GTSNPN, CDR2 SVGIG (reference sequence). The CDR3 totals 14 residues. V shed 3 bases and J shed 0 bases, with 9 bases lying between them. CDR3 coding DNA: TGTGCCTGGAGGGGGGCGGGTAGCAATCAGCCCCAGCATTTT. Protein: CAWRGAGSNQPQHF.

The V call is TRBV5-4, the J call TRBJ1-2; D is unresolved. The germline V and J ends were trimmed by 0 bases and 2 bases, with 11 bases remaining between them. CDR1 SGHNT and CDR2 YYREEE come from the germline V gene (reference sequence). This CDR3 has 15 residues. CDR3: CASSLEVGLNYGYTF. As DNA, the CDR3 is TGTGCCAGCAGCTTGGAGGTTGGCCTAAACTATGGCTACACCTTC.

DNA of the CDR3: TGCGCCAGCAGCTCCTCCGGGACAGGGGTCGGAGATACGCAGTATTTT. Translated, it gives CASSSSGTGVGDTQYF. This chain uses TRBV5-1 with TRBJ2-3, with TRBD1 identical over 10 bases. V shed 3 bases, J shed 5 bases, and the junction held 9 bases outside the gene matches. The CDR3 is made up of 16 amino acids. CDR1 is SGHRS and CDR2 is YFSETQ in the germline V gene.

The chain links TRBV5-1 to TRBJ2-1; TRBD2 aligns across 14 bases. Germline CDR1 and CDR2: SGHRS and YFSETQ. Germline trimming cut 5 bases from V and 1 base from J; bases unmatched to any gene: 5. The CDR3 is 17 residues long. In nucleotides, the CDR3 is TGCGCCAGCAGTAGTGGACTAGCGGGGGGATCCTACAATGAGCAGTTCTTC. It translates to CASSSGLAGGSYNEQFF.

The CDR3 sequence: CASSLEVSGGLTGELFF. The CDR3 region has the DNA TGTGCCAGCAGCTTGGAGGTTAGCGGGGGATTGACCGGGGAGCTGTTTTTT. This chain connects TRBV5-8 to TRBJ2-2, with 9 bases that match TRBD2. From germline, CDR1 is SGHTS and CDR2 YDEGEE. The CDR3 is 17 residues long. Losses at the gene ends were 0 bases for V and 5 bases for J; bases not matched to a gene: 8.

The chain links TRBV9 to TRBJ2-2; either TRBD1 or TRBD2 may fit D (5 bases each). CDR3 length: 17 amino acids. With 4 bases removed from V and 1 base from J, the gap between germline ends came to 17 bases. Looked up from germline, CDR1 is SGDLS and CDR2 is YYNGEE. In nucleotides, the CDR3 is TGTGCCAGCAGCTTATTTCCGGGACCTATGAACACCGGGGAGCTGTTTTTT. This sequence encodes CASSLFPGPMNTGELFF.